A selection of T cell receptor beta chains follows, all from one sample in a study of blood T cell repertoires in COVID-19. Generated by immunoSEQ multiplex PCR, the TCRdb table keeps only in-frame clones and is missing some. The data hold fewer than 300,000 clones, with 82% observed a single time. Sequencing was performed on peripheral blood. These receptors originate from a woman between 18 and 30 years old with acute or convalescent COVID-19. CDR3s include the opening cysteine and the closing phenylalanine or tryptophan. The D gene is left open where the match is weak. Clone size is not always given. Where it is, it says once, few, many or a class for expanded clones.

j_call clone_size v_call d_call cdr3_aa cdr3_nt
TRBJ2-1 once TRBV7-2 TRBD2 CASSLGLAVNEQFF TGTGCCAGCAGCTTAGGGCTAGCGGTCAATGAGCAGTTCTTC
TRBJ2-1 NA TRBV11-2 TRBD2 CASSLGLAGGLDEQFF TGTGCCAGCAGCTTGGGACTAGCGGGAGGATTGGATGAGCAGTTCTTC
TRBJ2-3 NA TRBV10-2 NA CASSVLVGVDLPADTQYF TGCGCCAGCAGTGTCCTCGTCGGGGTAGACCTCCCCGCAGATACGCAGTATTTT
TRBJ1-2 NA TRBV28 TRBD1 CASSPLTLRDRGRQGYTF TGTGCCAGCAGTCCGCTGACTCTCCGGGACAGGGGTCGCCAGGGCTACACCTTC
TRBJ2-5 NA TRBV6-5 NA CASRNQDRQETQYF TGTGCCAGCAGGAACCAAGACAGGCAAGAGACCCAGTACTTC
TRBJ2-1 many TRBV6-2/TRBV6-3 NA CASSPTGSGYNEQFF TGTGCCAGCAGTCCGACAGGTTCGGGCTACAATGAGCAGTTCTTC
TRBJ1-5 NA TRBV19 NA CASSDAGDYSNQPQHF TGTGCCAGTAGCGACGCAGGAGACTATAGCAATCAGCCCCAGCATTTT
TRBJ1-4 few TRBV27 NA CASSLQTATNEKLFF TGTGCCAGCAGTTTACAGACAGCAACTAATGAAAAACTGTTTTTT
TRBJ2-1 NA TRBV14 TRBD2 CASSQGSGGSYNEQFF TGTGCCAGCAGCCAAGGGAGCGGGGGCTCCTACAATGAGCAGTTCTTC
TRBJ1-2 NA TRBV18 NA CASSPQVNDYGYTF TGTGCCAGCTCACCTCAGGTTAACGACTATGGCTACACCTTC
TRBJ2-7 NA TRBV28 TRBD2 CASSLRTRYDEQYF TGTGCCAGCAGTTTACGGACTAGGTACGACGAGCAGTACTTC
TRBJ2-7 NA TRBV3-1/TRBV3-2 TRBD2 CASSQSVLAGEEQYF TGTGCCAGCAGCCAAAGCGTTCTAGCGGGAGAGGAGCAGTACTTC
TRBJ2-3 NA TRBV5-8 TRBD1 CASSSQGGTDTQYF TGTGCCAGCAGCTCCCAGGGGGGCACAGATACGCAGTATTTT
TRBJ1-4 NA TRBV5-1 TRBD1 CASSQAGTGGEKLFF TGCGCCAGCAGCCAGGCAGGGACAGGGGGCGAAAAACTGTTTTTT
TRBJ2-7 NA TRBV29-1 NA CSVGQGLEQYF TGCAGCGTTGGTCAGGGGCTCGAGCAGTACTTC
TRBJ2-2 NA TRBV7-8 TRBD1 CASTLPHQTGGINTGELFF TGTGCCAGCACCCTTCCACACCAGACAGGGGGTATTAACACCGGGGAGCTGTTTTTT
TRBJ1-1 NA TRBV4-1 NA CASSQDVRGGNTEAFF TGCGCCAGCAGCCAAGATGTAAGGGGAGGGAACACTGAAGCTTTCTTT
TRBJ2-3 NA TRBV5-1 TRBD1 CASSDRDSNTQYF TGCGCCAGCAGCGACCGGGACAGCAATACGCAGTATTTT
TRBJ2-7 NA TRBV19 TRBD1 CASSRDSKNYEQYF TGTGCCAGTAGTAGGGACAGCAAAAACTACGAGCAGTACTTC
TRBJ2-7 NA TRBV7-2 TRBD1 CASSLVSTGGFSEQYF TGTGCCAGCAGCTTAGTTTCGACAGGGGGCTTTTCGGAGCAGTACTTC
TRBJ2-7 NA TRBV28 NA CASSNLRGGDEQYF TGTGCCAGCAGTAACCTACGAGGGGGTGACGAGCAGTACTTC
TRBJ2-5 once TRBV11-2 TRBD2 CASSARSRGRVETQYF TGTGCCAGCAGCGCCCGATCTCGCGGGAGGGTGGAGACCCAGTACTTC
TRBJ2-4 NA TRBV2 NA CASYFLTKNIQYF TGTGCCAGCTACTTTTTAACCAAAAACATTCAGTACTTC
TRBJ2-1 NA TRBV7-2 NA CASSLVPGVYNEQFF TGTGCCAGCAGCTTAGTCCCAGGGGTCTACAATGAGCAGTTCTTC
TRBJ1-1 NA TRBV15 TRBD1 CATISGTGRTEAFF TGTGCCACCATATCCGGGACAGGGAGAACTGAAGCTTTCTTT
TRBJ2-5 once TRBV6-2/TRBV6-3 TRBD2 CASSPGLATLQGETQYF TGTGCCAGCAGCCCTGGACTAGCGACCTTACAGGGGGAGACCCAGTACTTC
TRBJ2-7 NA TRBV29-1 NA CSVEVAGFVDSEQYF TGCAGCGTTGAAGTCGCGGGGTTCGTAGACTCCGAGCAGTACTTC
TRBJ1-1 NA TRBV4-3 NA CASSSGYNTEAFF TGCGCCAGCAGTTCGGGTTACAACACTGAAGCTTTCTTT
TRBJ2-5 NA TRBV30 NA CAWSDQVETQYF TGTGCCTGGAGTGACCAGGTTGAGACCCAGTACTTC
TRBJ2-1 few TRBV19 TRBD2 CASSIGLAGVSEQFF TGTGCCAGTAGTATTGGACTAGCGGGAGTCAGTGAGCAGTTCTTC
TRBJ2-7 once TRBV2 TRBD1 CASSDGTEYEQYF TGTGCCAGCAGTGATGGGACAGAGTACGAGCAGTACTTC
TRBJ2-3 NA TRBV5-1 TRBD2 CASSFSGSGADTQYF TGCGCCAGCAGCTTTAGCGGGAGCGGGGCAGATACGCAGTATTTT
TRBJ2-7 once TRBV28 TRBD2 CASSLVGTSGSYEQYF TGTGCCAGCAGTTTAGTCGGGACTAGCGGGAGCTACGAGCAGTACTTC
TRBJ1-1 NA TRBV5-3 TRBD1 CARSSPGGFETEAFF TGTGCCAGAAGCTCCCCAGGGGGTTTCGAGACTGAAGCTTTCTTT
TRBJ2-1 NA TRBV6-5 NA CASSFDSSYNEQFF TGTGCCAGCAGTTTCGACTCGTCCTACAATGAGCAGTTCTTC
TRBJ2-2 NA TRBV2 TRBD1 CASRETGNPGELFF TGTGCCAGCAGGGAGACAGGGAACCCCGGGGAGCTGTTTTTT
TRBJ1-6 few TRBV7-3 NA CASSLMSGFGSPLHF TGTGCCAGCAGCTTAATGTCAGGGTTTGGATCACCCCTCCACTTT
TRBJ1-6 few TRBV6-6 TRBD1 CASSQAGGQGSSYNSPLHF TGTGCCAGCAGTCAGGCTGGGGGACAGGGGAGCTCCTATAATTCACCCCTCCACTTT
TRBJ1-2 NA TRBV9 TRBD1 CASSAGQGAFSYGYTF TGTGCCAGCAGCGCCGGACAGGGGGCCTTTAGCTATGGCTACACCTTC
TRBJ2-2 NA TRBV7-7 TRBD1 CASSLASPTGGRTGELFF TGTGCTAGCAGCTTAGCCTCCCCGACAGGGGGCCGAACCGGGGAGCTGTTTTTT
TRBJ2-1 NA TRBV5-6 NA CASTSSGSYNEQFF TGTGCCAGCACCTCGAGCGGGTCCTACAATGAGCAGTTCTTC
TRBJ2-5 NA TRBV24-1 TRBD2 CATSDSPGTSGWYQETQYF TGTGCCACCAGTGATTCCCCAGGGACTAGCGGATGGTACCAAGAGACCCAGTACTTC
TRBJ1-3 NA TRBV3-1/TRBV3-2 TRBD1 CASSQDPQGAGNTIYF TGTGCCAGCAGCCAAGATCCCCAGGGGGCTGGAAACACCATATATTTT
TRBJ1-6 NA TRBV9 NA CARGAFSPLHF TGTGCCAGAGGGGCATTTTCACCCCTCCACTTT
TRBJ2-7 NA TRBV19 NA CASSRGPGNSYEQYF TGTGCCAGTAGTAGAGGGCCCGGGAATTCCTACGAGCAGTACTTC
TRBJ1-2 NA TRBV5-1 NA CASSPASGTHYGYTF TGCGCCAGCAGCCCGGCGTCCGGGACACACTATGGCTACACCTTC
TRBJ1-2 NA TRBV5-6 TRBD1 CASLSTTGGNYGYTF TGTGCCAGCTTGAGTACCACAGGGGGCAACTATGGCTACACCTTC
TRBJ2-3 NA TRBV7-2 NA CASSRSQGMADTQYF TGTGCCAGCAGCCGGTCGCAGGGGATGGCAGATACGCAGTATTTT
TRBJ2-7 NA TRBV19 TRBD2 CASTTGAGDYEQYF TGTGCCAGTACCACCGGAGCGGGGGACTACGAGCAGTACTTC
TRBJ1-2 NA TRBV13 NA CASSLAMKRGYGYTF TGTGCCAGCAGCTTAGCTATGAAACGTGGCTATGGCTACACCTTC